This T cell receptor (beta chain) was captured in a study of blood T cell repertoires in COVID-19. Clones were sequenced by immunoSEQ multiplex PCR, and TCRdb holds only the in-frame ones, with some missing. The data hold 250,000 to 300,000 clones, with approximately 80% observed a single time. With 1 base removed from V and 3 bases from J, the gap between germline ends came to 11 bases. The CDR3 covers 15 residues. The germline V gene has CDR1 SEHNR and CDR2 FQNEAQ (reference sequence). All enrollees were about 18 to 95 years old and from about two dozen US areas. Participants were placed into cohorts based on the clinical history they reported. The study recruited exposed participants who had met a COVID-19 case within 2 weeks before entry.

Sequencing used PBMCs or T cells enriched from blood (not recorded which). V and J are TRBV7-9 and TRBJ2-3; no firm D call. This sequence originates from a man aged 35 to 55 who had been exposed to COVID-19. DNA of the CDR3: TGTGCCAGCAGCTTAGGGCAAAGCGTAACAGATACGCAGTATTTT. Translated: CASSLGQSVTDTQYF.